This T cell receptor (beta chain) appears in the sequencing data of a study of CD8 T cells in Susac syndrome. This clonotype appeared a single time. The length of the CDR3 is 16 residues. Germline assignment: CDR1 MNHEY and CDR2 SMNVEV (reference sequence). V trimming: 2 bases; J trimming: 2 bases; junction bases outside the gene matches: 9. cDNA came from approximately 0.5 to 1 ug RNA primed by random hexamers. In TCRdb, the immunoSEQ multiplex PCR reads were re-called with MiXCR into one record per CDR3 protein. The sample yields hundreds of thousands of distinct CDR3 sequences, around 83% seen once.

The material sequenced was CD8+ T cells from PBMCs. The J gene is TRBJ2-7, the V gene TRBV27, with 7 nucleotides matching TRBD2. The receptor was isolated from a human donor with multiple sclerosis. DNA for the CDR3: TGTGCCAGCAGTTTAAGTTTAGGGACTACCACCTACGAGCAGTACTTC. It encodes CASSLSLGTTTYEQYF.